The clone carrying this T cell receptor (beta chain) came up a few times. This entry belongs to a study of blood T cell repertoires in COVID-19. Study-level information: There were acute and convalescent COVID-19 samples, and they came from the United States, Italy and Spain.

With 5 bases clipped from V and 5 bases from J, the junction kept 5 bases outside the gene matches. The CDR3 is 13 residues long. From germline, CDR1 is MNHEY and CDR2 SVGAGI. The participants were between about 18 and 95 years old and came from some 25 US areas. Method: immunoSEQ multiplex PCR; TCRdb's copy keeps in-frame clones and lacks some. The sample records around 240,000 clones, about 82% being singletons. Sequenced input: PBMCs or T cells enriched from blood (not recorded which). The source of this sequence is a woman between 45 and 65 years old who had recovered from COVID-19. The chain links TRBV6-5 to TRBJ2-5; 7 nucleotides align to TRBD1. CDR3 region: CASSNRGVETQYF. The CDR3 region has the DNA TGTGCCAGCAGTAACAGGGGCGTGGAGACCCAGTACTTC.